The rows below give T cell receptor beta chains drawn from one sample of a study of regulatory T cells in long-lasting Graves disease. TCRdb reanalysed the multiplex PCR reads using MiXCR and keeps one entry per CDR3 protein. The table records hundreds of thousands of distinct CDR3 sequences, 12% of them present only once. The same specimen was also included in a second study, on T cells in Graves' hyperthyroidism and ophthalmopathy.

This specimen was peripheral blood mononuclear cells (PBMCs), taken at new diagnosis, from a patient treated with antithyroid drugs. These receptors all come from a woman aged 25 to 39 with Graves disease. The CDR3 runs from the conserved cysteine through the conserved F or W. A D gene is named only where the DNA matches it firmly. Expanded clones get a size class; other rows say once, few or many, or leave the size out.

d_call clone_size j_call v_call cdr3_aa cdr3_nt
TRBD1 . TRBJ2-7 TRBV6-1 CASSRDRGRYEQYF TGTGCCAGCAGTAGGGACAGGGGGCGCTACGAGCAGTACTTC
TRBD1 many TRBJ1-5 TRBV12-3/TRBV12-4 CASSSGTGSYQPQHF TGTGCCAGCAGTTCCGGGACAGGGAGCTATCAGCCCCAGCATTTT
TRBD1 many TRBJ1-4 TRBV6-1 CASRPRQGLLNEKLFF TGTGCCAGCAGACCGAGACAGGGGCTACTTAATGAAAAACTGTTTTTT
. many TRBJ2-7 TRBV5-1 CASSLWTAYEQYF TGCGCCAGCAGCTTGTGGACGGCCTACGAGCAGTACTTC
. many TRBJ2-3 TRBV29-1 CSTLRDADTQYF TGCAGCACCCTTAGGGACGCAGATACGCAGTATTTT
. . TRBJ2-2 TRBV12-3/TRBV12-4 CASSSTDPGRPNTGELFF TGTGCCAGCAGTTCGACAGACCCGGGACGGCCGAACACCGGGGAGCTGTTTTTT
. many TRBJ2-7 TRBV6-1 CASTPPVPPYEQYF TGTGCCAGCACCCCACCAGTTCCTCCCTACGAGCAGTACTTC
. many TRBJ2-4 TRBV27 CASSPHPKAKNIQYF TGTGCCAGCAGCCCACACCCGAAAGCCAAAAACATTCAGTACTTC
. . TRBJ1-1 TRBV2 CASSQNGHSNTEAFF TGTGCCAGCAGCCAGAACGGACACTCGAACACTGAAGCTTTCTTT
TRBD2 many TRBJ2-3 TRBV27 CASSLGPLAGDWADTQYF TGTGCCAGCAGTTTGGGCCCACTAGCGGGAGATTGGGCAGATACGCAGTATTTT
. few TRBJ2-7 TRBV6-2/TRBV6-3 CASSYSGGESYEQYF TGTGCCAGCAGTTACTCCGGTGGGGAGTCCTACGAGCAGTACTTC
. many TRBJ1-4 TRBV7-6 CASSSSTGRGINEKLFF TGTGCCAGCAGCTCCTCGACCGGAAGGGGAATTAATGAAAAACTGTTTTTT
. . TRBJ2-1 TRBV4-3 CASSQDHALARIRDEQFF TGCGCCAGCAGCCAAGACCACGCCCTAGCGAGAATTAGGGATGAGCAGTTCTTC
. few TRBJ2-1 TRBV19 CASSISENEQFF TGTGCCAGTAGTATAAGTGAGAATGAGCAGTTCTTC
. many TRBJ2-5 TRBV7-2 CASSLGLVGETQYF TGTGCCAGCAGCTTAGGTCTAGTCGGAGAGACCCAGTACTTC
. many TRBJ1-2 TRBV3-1 CASSRRGGEVDTF TGTGCCAGCAGCAGGAGGGGCGGAGAAGTGGACACCTTC
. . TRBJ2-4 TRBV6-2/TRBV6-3 CASSYGHIQYF TGTGCCAGCAGTTACGGTCACATTCAGTACTTC
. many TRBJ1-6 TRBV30 CAWSDGQSLNSPLHF TGTGCCTGGAGTGATGGGCAGTCGTTGAATTCACCCCTCCACTTT
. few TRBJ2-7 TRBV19 CARLGGGLYEQYF TGTGCCAGGCTAGGGGGGGGACTCTACGAGCAGTACTTC
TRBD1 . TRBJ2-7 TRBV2 CASRGDRPRAYEQYF TGTGCCAGCAGAGGGGACAGGCCTAGGGCCTACGAGCAGTACTTC
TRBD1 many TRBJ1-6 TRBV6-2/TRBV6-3 CASSYRGQGNSPLHF TGTGCCAGCAGTTACAGGGGACAGGGAAATTCACCCCTCCACTTT
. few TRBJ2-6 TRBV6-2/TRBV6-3 CASKEAGANVPTF TGTGCCAGCAAGGAGGCTGGGGCCAACGTCCCGACTTTC
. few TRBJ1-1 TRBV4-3 CASSQVRPGNTEAFF TGCGCCAGCAGCCAAGTACGTCCCGGGAACACTGAAGCTTTCTTT
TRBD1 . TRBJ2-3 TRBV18 CASSSRQQGEGNTDTQYF TGTGCCAGCTCATCAAGACAACAGGGGGAAGGAAACACAGATACGCAGTATTTT
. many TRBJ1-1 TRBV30 CACSTGYNTEAFF TGTGCCTGTTCCACAGGGTACAACACTGAAGCTTTCTTT
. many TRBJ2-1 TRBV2 CASGTTVNEQFF TGTGCCAGCGGAACTACCGTCAATGAGCAGTTCTTC
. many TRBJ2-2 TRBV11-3 CATQRNTGELFF TGTGCCACCCAAAGAAACACCGGGGAGCTGTTTTTT
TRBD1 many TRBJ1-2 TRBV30 CAIRTTGGANYGYTF TGTGCCATACGTACAACAGGGGGCGCGAACTATGGCTACACCTTC
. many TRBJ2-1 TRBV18 CASSPPGSGLYNEQFF TGTGCCAGCTCACCACCGGGCAGCGGACTCTACAATGAGCAGTTCTTC
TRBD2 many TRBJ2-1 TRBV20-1 CSASALLGRELRNEQFF TGCAGTGCTAGCGCCCTTCTGGGGCGGGAGCTTAGGAATGAGCAGTTCTTC
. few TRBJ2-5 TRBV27 CASSFFGEETQYF TGTGCCAGCAGTTTTTTTGGGGAAGAGACCCAGTACTTC
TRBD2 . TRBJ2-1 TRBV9 CASSPSGQSSYNEQFF TGTGCCAGCAGCCCTAGCGGGCAGAGCTCCTACAATGAGCAGTTCTTC
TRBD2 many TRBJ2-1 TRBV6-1 CASSSGRLVQFF TGTGCCAGCTCGAGCGGGAGGCTTGTGCAGTTCTTC
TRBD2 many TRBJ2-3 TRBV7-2 CASRLAVRTDTQYF TGTGCCAGCAGACTAGCGGTACGCACAGATACGCAGTATTTT
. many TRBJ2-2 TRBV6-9 CASSYSGATNTGELFF TGTGCCAGCAGTTACTCAGGGGCGACTAACACCGGGGAGCTGTTTTTT
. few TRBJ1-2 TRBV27 CASSLSPGNHYGYTF TGTGCCAGCAGTTTATCTCCAGGGAATCACTATGGCTACACCTTC
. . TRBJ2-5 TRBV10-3 CAISESGAGTQETQYF TGTGCCATCAGTGAGTCGGGCGCCGGGACGCAAGAGACCCAGTACTTC
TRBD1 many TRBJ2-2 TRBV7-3 CASSRDRGTGELFF TGTGCCAGCAGCCGGGACAGGGGGACCGGGGAGCTGTTTTTT
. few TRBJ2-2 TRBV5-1 CASSVRAAWNTGELFF TGCGCCAGCAGCGTTCGGGCTGCGTGGAACACCGGGGAGCTGTTTTTT
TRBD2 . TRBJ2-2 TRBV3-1 CASSQRGAGELFF TGTGCCAGCAGCCAACGGGGGGCCGGGGAGCTGTTTTTT
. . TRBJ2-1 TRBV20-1 CSAAPNNEQFF TGCAGTGCTGCTCCCAACAATGAGCAGTTCTTC